This T cell receptor (beta chain) was recovered during a study of blood T cell repertoires in COVID-19. Study at large: Donors in the United States, Italy and Spain gave samples during acute or convalescent COVID-19. PBMCs, B-cell-depleted T cells, or T cells were the source of the cDNA or gDNA that made up the material.

The CDR3 sequence is 16 residues long. Germline V gene data show CDR1 as MNHEY and CDR2 as SVGAGI. Trimming took 0 bases from V and 8 from J, leaving 19 bases between them. Authors' data handling: Nucleated cell counts were estimated from reference gene primer amplification. The protocol was immunoSEQ multiplex PCR, while the TCRdb copy is restricted to in-frame clones and leaves out a portion. V, J and clone size derive from that table, while D and trimming were established from the DNA sequence. Of about 130,000 clones listed, 85% were seen once; the top ten hold 27%. This sequence joins TRBV6-5 and TRBJ1-2; tentative D call: TRBD1 (5 bases). The sequenced sample was peripheral blood. The TCR sequence derives from a woman of 80 years or more with acute or convalescent COVID-19. This CDR3 reads CASSYSSADRGRGYTF. As DNA, the CDR3 is TGTGCCAGCAGTTACTCCTCAGCAGATAGGGGCCGCGGCTACACCTTC.